This entry concerns a single T cell receptor (beta chain). Its specificity is unknown. The sample belongs to a study of shared clonotypes between healthy human individuals. Overall study findings and caveats: Unshared clonotypes carried lower generation probabilities than those common to all four donors.

Germline lookup yields CDR1 SGHRS and CDR2 YFSETQ. V lost 0 bases to trimming and J lost 5 bases; unmatched junction nucleotides: 13. The CDR3 covers 17 residues. Profiling relied on immunoSEQ multiplex PCR, and the TCRdb table lists in-frame clones only, not all of them. This sample carries 150,000 to 200,000 clones, about 93% of them seen once, and the ten largest clones take around 0.067%. Donors were healthy HIV-negative adults without recently reported acute infections or vaccinations. The authors divided CD4+ cells into CD45RA+ naive and CD45RA-negative memory subsets. This TCR derives from a woman in her 30s in good health. The chain joins TRBV5-1 to TRBJ2-5, with TRBD2 matching over 7 bases. Sample: naive CD4+ T cells sorted from blood. The subset was: CD45RA+ positively selected. CDR3 DNA: TGCGCCAGCAGCTTGGCCGGGACCGCGGGAGCGGGGGAGACCCAGTACTTC. Translation: CASSLAGTAGAGETQYF.